These T cell receptor beta chains were read from a single sample in a study of blood T cell repertoires in COVID-19. Generated by immunoSEQ multiplex PCR, the TCRdb table keeps only in-frame clones and is missing some. The data show a few hundred thousand clones, over 85% seen once. The sequenced sample consisted of peripheral blood. Every receptor here comes from a man younger than 35 with COVID-19, enrolled during active disease. CDR3s include the opening cysteine and the closing phenylalanine or tryptophan. Fields, in order: CDR3 length, D gene, V gene, clone size, J gene, CDR3 protein, CDR3 DNA. A D gene is named only where the DNA matches it firmly. Rows give clone size only sometimes, using once, few, many, or a class for an expanded clone.

len: 15; d_gene: TRBD2; v_gene: TRBV9; abundance: .; j_gene: TRBJ2-2; CDR3aa: CASSVVTSGGGELFF; CDR3nt: TGTGCCAGCAGCGTAGTGACTAGCGGGGGCGGGGAGCTGTTTTTT
len: 18; d_gene: .; v_gene: TRBV13; abundance: once; j_gene: TRBJ1-6; CDR3aa: CASSPNSPSGGIRSPLHF; CDR3nt: TGTGCCAGCAGTCCTAACTCCCCTTCCGGGGGAATAAGATCACCCCTCCACTTT
len: 15; d_gene: TRBD1; v_gene: TRBV5-1; abundance: .; j_gene: TRBJ1-4; CDR3aa: CASSLFADRGEKLFF; CDR3nt: TGCGCCAGCAGCTTGTTTGCGGACAGGGGTGAAAAACTGTTTTTT
len: 14; d_gene: TRBD2; v_gene: TRBV5-1; abundance: .; j_gene: TRBJ2-7; CDR3aa: CASRPPGGPHEQYF; CDR3nt: TGCGCCAGCAGGCCTCCGGGGGGGCCCCACGAGCAGTACTTC
len: 13; d_gene: .; v_gene: TRBV5-4; abundance: .; j_gene: TRBJ2-2; CDR3aa: CASSSDRQGELFF; CDR3nt: TGTGCCAGCAGCTCAGACAGGCAAGGGGAGCTGTTTTTT
len: 15; d_gene: .; v_gene: TRBV5-8; abundance: .; j_gene: TRBJ1-6; CDR3aa: CASSLESGSISPLHF; CDR3nt: TGTGCCAGCAGCTTGGAGTCAGGGTCGATTTCACCCCTCCACTTT
len: 17; d_gene: TRBD1; v_gene: TRBV5-1; abundance: .; j_gene: TRBJ2-2; CDR3aa: CASSKYRQGTNTGELFF; CDR3nt: TGCGCCAGCAGCAAGTACCGACAGGGAACAAACACCGGGGAGCTGTTTTTT
len: 13; d_gene: .; v_gene: TRBV3-1/TRBV3-2; abundance: .; j_gene: TRBJ2-7; CDR3aa: CASSSTDSYEQYF; CDR3nt: TGTGCCAGCAGTTCAACAGATTCCTACGAGCAGTACTTC
len: 13; d_gene: TRBD2; v_gene: TRBV12-3/TRBV12-4; abundance: .; j_gene: TRBJ2-7; CDR3aa: CASTVAGGEEQYF; CDR3nt: TGTGCCAGCACCGTAGCGGGGGGGGAAGAGCAGTACTTC
len: 14; d_gene: TRBD1; v_gene: TRBV6-5; abundance: .; j_gene: TRBJ2-7; CDR3aa: CASRTGTGPYEQYF; CDR3nt: TGTGCCAGCAGAACCGGGACAGGGCCCTACGAGCAGTACTTC
len: 13; d_gene: .; v_gene: TRBV2; abundance: .; j_gene: TRBJ1-2; CDR3aa: CASSEGRNYGYTF; CDR3nt: TGTGCCAGCAGTGAAGGCCGGAACTATGGCTACACCTTC
len: 14; d_gene: .; v_gene: TRBV7-8; abundance: .; j_gene: TRBJ1-1; CDR3aa: CASSKLGGTTEAFF; CDR3nt: TGTGCCAGCAGCAAATTGGGGGGGACCACTGAAGCTTTCTTT
len: 13; d_gene: TRBD1; v_gene: TRBV10-1; abundance: .; j_gene: TRBJ2-1; CDR3aa: CASSRDRDDEQFF; CDR3nt: TGCGCCAGCAGCCGGGACAGGGACGATGAGCAGTTCTTC
len: 15; d_gene: TRBD2; v_gene: TRBV7-3; abundance: .; j_gene: TRBJ2-1; CDR3aa: CASSLTIGGYNEQFF; CDR3nt: TGTGCCAGCAGCTTAACGATCGGGGGGTACAATGAGCAGTTCTTC
len: 12; d_gene: .; v_gene: TRBV7-8; abundance: once; j_gene: TRBJ1-1; CDR3aa: CASSAGSSEAFF; CDR3nt: TGTGCCAGCTCTGCGGGGTCCTCTGAAGCTTTCTTT
len: 15; d_gene: .; v_gene: TRBV4-1; abundance: .; j_gene: TRBJ1-4; CDR3aa: CASSPRDTTNEKLFF; CDR3nt: TGCGCCAGCAGCCCCCGGGACACAACTAATGAAAAACTGTTTTTT
len: 13; d_gene: .; v_gene: TRBV5-4; abundance: .; j_gene: TRBJ2-7; CDR3aa: CASSSAGGYEQYF; CDR3nt: TGTGCCAGCAGCTCCGCCGGGGGTTACGAGCAGTACTTC
len: 14; d_gene: TRBD2; v_gene: TRBV27; abundance: .; j_gene: TRBJ2-7; CDR3aa: CASSWTSGSYEQYF; CDR3nt: TGTGCCAGCAGCTGGACTAGCGGGAGCTACGAGCAGTACTTC
len: 14; d_gene: TRBD1; v_gene: TRBV30; abundance: .; j_gene: TRBJ2-7; CDR3aa: CAYSSGTGRYEQYF; CDR3nt: TGTGCCTACTCGTCCGGGACAGGTCGTTACGAGCAGTACTTC
len: 13; d_gene: TRBD1; v_gene: TRBV5-4; abundance: .; j_gene: TRBJ1-2; CDR3aa: CASSPDRESGYTF; CDR3nt: TGTGCCAGCAGCCCCGACAGGGAGAGTGGCTACACCTTC
len: 16; d_gene: TRBD1; v_gene: TRBV7-8; abundance: .; j_gene: TRBJ1-1; CDR3aa: CASSLILGTGNTEAFF; CDR3nt: TGTGCCAGCAGCTTAATATTAGGGACAGGGAACACTGAAGCTTTCTTT
len: 13; d_gene: .; v_gene: TRBV18; abundance: .; j_gene: TRBJ1-4; CDR3aa: CASSPRDNEKLFF; CDR3nt: TGTGCCAGCTCACCCAGGGATAATGAAAAACTGTTTTTT
len: 16; d_gene: TRBD1; v_gene: TRBV15; abundance: .; j_gene: TRBJ2-7; CDR3aa: CATSRHSTSGQREQYF; CDR3nt: TGTGCCACCAGCAGACACTCCACCTCGGGACAGCGCGAGCAGTACTTC
len: 14; d_gene: TRBD1; v_gene: TRBV5-1; abundance: .; j_gene: TRBJ2-5; CDR3aa: CASSWGTGGETQYF; CDR3nt: TGCGCCAGCAGTTGGGGGACAGGGGGCGAGACCCAGTACTTC
len: 15; d_gene: TRBD2; v_gene: TRBV10-3; abundance: .; j_gene: TRBJ2-1; CDR3aa: CAISGTSGSYNEQFF; CDR3nt: TGTGCCATCAGTGGAACTAGCGGGTCCTACAATGAGCAGTTCTTC
len: 18; d_gene: TRBD2; v_gene: TRBV5-5; abundance: once; j_gene: TRBJ2-1; CDR3aa: CASSLTSGGADGPREQFF; CDR3nt: TGTGCCAGCAGCCTTACTAGCGGGGGGGCCGATGGTCCCAGGGAGCAGTTCTTC
len: 15; d_gene: TRBD2; v_gene: TRBV27; abundance: .; j_gene: TRBJ2-3; CDR3aa: CASSWTSGSSDTQYF; CDR3nt: TGTGCCAGCAGTTGGACTAGCGGGAGTTCAGATACGCAGTATTTT
len: 14; d_gene: TRBD1; v_gene: TRBV18; abundance: few; j_gene: TRBJ1-1; CDR3aa: CASSPNRGGTEAFF; CDR3nt: TGTGCCAGCTCGCCCAACAGGGGTGGCACTGAAGCTTTCTTT
len: 14; d_gene: .; v_gene: TRBV3-1/TRBV3-2; abundance: once; j_gene: TRBJ1-2; CDR3aa: CASSRSRAGYGYTF; CDR3nt: TGTGCCAGCAGCCGCTCCAGGGCTGGCTATGGCTACACCTTC
len: 17; d_gene: TRBD1; v_gene: TRBV5-1; abundance: .; j_gene: TRBJ1-6; CDR3aa: CASSFLSGDRGNSPLHF; CDR3nt: TGCGCCAGCAGCTTTTTATCCGGAGACAGGGGTAATTCACCCCTCCACTTT
len: 14; d_gene: .; v_gene: TRBV5-5; abundance: .; j_gene: TRBJ2-7; CDR3aa: CASITGLSSYEQYF; CDR3nt: TGTGCCAGCATCACCGGACTGAGCTCCTACGAGCAGTACTTC
len: 12; d_gene: .; v_gene: TRBV11-2; abundance: .; j_gene: TRBJ2-3; CDR3aa: CASSLGIDTQYF; CDR3nt: TGTGCCAGCAGCTTGGGCATAGATACGCAGTATTTT
len: 15; d_gene: .; v_gene: TRBV7-8; abundance: few; j_gene: TRBJ2-3; CDR3aa: CASTTGNQGTDTQYF; CDR3nt: TGTGCCAGCACCACCGGGAATCAAGGCACAGATACGCAGTATTTT
len: 17; d_gene: TRBD2; v_gene: TRBV2; abundance: .; j_gene: TRBJ2-7; CDR3aa: CASIGEGRRSHYYEQYF; CDR3nt: TGTGCCAGCATCGGGGAGGGACGGCGCTCTCACTACTATGAGCAGTACTTC
len: 14; d_gene: TRBD1; v_gene: TRBV7-9; abundance: .; j_gene: TRBJ2-3; CDR3aa: CASSLSRGLDTQYF; CDR3nt: TGTGCCAGCAGCTTGAGTAGGGGGCTAGATACGCAGTATTTT
len: 14; d_gene: .; v_gene: TRBV7-2; abundance: few; j_gene: TRBJ1-2; CDR3aa: CASSLASLGYGYTF; CDR3nt: TGTGCCAGCAGCTTAGCTTCACTTGGCTATGGCTACACCTTC
len: 15; d_gene: .; v_gene: TRBV5-5; abundance: once; j_gene: TRBJ1-2; CDR3aa: CASSFPRASSLGYTF; CDR3nt: TGTGCCAGCAGCTTCCCGAGGGCCAGTAGTCTTGGCTACACCTTC
len: 16; d_gene: .; v_gene: TRBV5-4; abundance: .; j_gene: TRBJ2-5; CDR3aa: CASSLESWGSQETQYF; CDR3nt: TGTGCCAGCAGCTTGGAAAGTTGGGGCAGCCAAGAGACCCAGTACTTC
len: 13; d_gene: .; v_gene: TRBV6-5; abundance: .; j_gene: TRBJ1-2; CDR3aa: CASTKPGGYGYTF; CDR3nt: TGTGCCAGCACCAAGCCCGGGGGCTATGGCTACACCTTC
len: 13; d_gene: TRBD1; v_gene: TRBV5-1; abundance: .; j_gene: TRBJ2-3; CDR3aa: CASMTGGTDTQYF; CDR3nt: TGCGCCAGCATGACAGGGGGCACAGATACGCAGTATTTT
len: 15; d_gene: TRBD1; v_gene: TRBV5-1; abundance: .; j_gene: TRBJ1-5; CDR3aa: CASSTGTAENQPQHF; CDR3nt: TGCGCCAGCAGCACGGGGACAGCCGAGAATCAGCCCCAGCATTTT
len: 15; d_gene: .; v_gene: TRBV5-4; abundance: once; j_gene: TRBJ1-2; CDR3aa: CASSLAKEVNYGYTF; CDR3nt: TGTGCCAGCAGCTTGGCCAAGGAGGTTAACTATGGCTACACCTTC
len: 14; d_gene: .; v_gene: TRBV7-2; abundance: .; j_gene: TRBJ2-1; CDR3aa: CASSPVMTYNEQFF; CDR3nt: TGTGCCAGCAGCCCGGTCATGACCTACAATGAGCAGTTCTTC
len: 15; d_gene: TRBD2; v_gene: TRBV7-2; abundance: .; j_gene: TRBJ2-1; CDR3aa: CASSSLAGVRYEQFF; CDR3nt: TGTGCCAGCAGCTCCCTAGCGGGGGTTCGTTATGAGCAGTTCTTC